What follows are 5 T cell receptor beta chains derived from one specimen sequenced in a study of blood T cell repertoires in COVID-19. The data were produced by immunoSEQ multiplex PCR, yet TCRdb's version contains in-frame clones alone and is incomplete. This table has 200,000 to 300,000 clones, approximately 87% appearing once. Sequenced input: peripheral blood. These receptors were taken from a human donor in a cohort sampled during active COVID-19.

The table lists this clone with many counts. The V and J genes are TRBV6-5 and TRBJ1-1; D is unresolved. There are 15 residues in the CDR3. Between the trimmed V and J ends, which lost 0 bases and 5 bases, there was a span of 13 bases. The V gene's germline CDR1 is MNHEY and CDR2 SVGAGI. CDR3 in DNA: TGTGCCAGCAGTTACTCTGGCCGAGGATTGACTGAAGCTTTCTTT. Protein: CASSYSGRGLTEAFF.

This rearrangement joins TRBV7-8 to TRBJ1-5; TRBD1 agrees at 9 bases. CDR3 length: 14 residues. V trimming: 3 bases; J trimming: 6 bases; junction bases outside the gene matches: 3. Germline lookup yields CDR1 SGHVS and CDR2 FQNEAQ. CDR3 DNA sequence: TGTGCCAGCAGCTTCGGGACAGGGCTTCAGCCCCAGCATTTT. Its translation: CASSFGTGLQPQHF. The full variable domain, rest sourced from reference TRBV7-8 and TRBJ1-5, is GAGVSQSPRYKVAKRGQDVALRCDPISGHVSLFWYQQALGQGPEFLTYFQNEAQLDKSGLPSDRFFAERPEGSVSTLKIQRTQQEDSAVYLCASSFGTGLQPQHFGDGTRLSIL.

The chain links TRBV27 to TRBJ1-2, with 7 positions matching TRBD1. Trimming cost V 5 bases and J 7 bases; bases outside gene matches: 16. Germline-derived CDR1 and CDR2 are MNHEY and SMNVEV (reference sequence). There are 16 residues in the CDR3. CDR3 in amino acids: CASSARDRLNVGGYTF. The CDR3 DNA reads TGTGCCAGCAGTGCCCGGGACAGACTTAACGTGGGTGGCTACACCTTC.

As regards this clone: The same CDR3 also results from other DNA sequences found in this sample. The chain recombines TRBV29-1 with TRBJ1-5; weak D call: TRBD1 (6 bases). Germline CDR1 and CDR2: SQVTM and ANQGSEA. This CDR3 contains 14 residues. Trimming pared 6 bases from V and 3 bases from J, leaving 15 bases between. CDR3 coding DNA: TGCAGCGTCACCACAGGGTTCAACAATCAGCCCCAGCATTTT. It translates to CSVTTGFNNQPQHF.

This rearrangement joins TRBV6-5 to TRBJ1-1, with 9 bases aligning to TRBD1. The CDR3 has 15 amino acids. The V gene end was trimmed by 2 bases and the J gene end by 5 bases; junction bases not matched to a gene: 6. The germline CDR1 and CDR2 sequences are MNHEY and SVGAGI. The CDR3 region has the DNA TGTGCCAGCAGTTACGTCGGACAGGGGAAAACTGAAGCTTTCTTT. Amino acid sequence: CASSYVGQGKTEAFF.